The 5 T cell receptor beta chains listed next were all sequenced from one sample in a study of T cell repertoires in cytomegalovirus infection. TCRdb called the reads again in MiXCR, with one record for every CDR3 protein. This sample carries roughly 300,000 distinct CDR3 sequences, about 25% of them seen once, and the ten largest clones take roughly 14%. Sequencing was done on a sample of PBMCs. Receptors originate from a human donor in good health (CMV status not recorded). Some clones in this sample may be carry-over from other donors' samples.

This clonotype was counted many times. The chain has TRBV7-8 and TRBJ2-2, with TRBD1 identical over 9 bases. Germline V lookup: CDR1 SGHVS, CDR2 FQNEAQ. Trimming cost V 5 bases and J 1 base; bases outside gene matches: 8. The length of the CDR3 is 17 residues. CDR3 residues: CASSHRTGDWNTGELFF. Here the CDR3 DNA reads TGTGCCAGCAGCCACAGGACAGGGGACTGGAACACCGGGGAGCTGTTTTTT. Based on the CDR3 plus reference TRBV7-8 and TRBJ2-2, the full variable domain is GAGVSQSPRYKVAKRGQDVALRCDPISGHVSLFWYQQALGQGPEFLTYFQNEAQLDKSGLPSDRFFAERPEGSVSTLKIQRTQQEDSAVYLCASSHRTGDWNTGELFFGEGSRLTVL.

The table lists this clonotype with a few counts. The chain joins TRBV12-3 or TRBV12-4 to TRBJ1-4, with 7 bases aligning to TRBD1. The length of the CDR3 is 18 residues. V was pared by 2 bases and J by 7 bases, with 16 bases of the junction left unmatched. This CDR3 is CASSLLHATPRGSEKLFF. The CDR3 DNA reads TGTGCCAGCAGTTTACTCCACGCGACACCCAGGGGGAGTGAAAAACTGTTTTTT.

The rearrangement joins TRBV12-3 or TRBV12-4 to TRBJ2-3; D is unclear. V gave up 4 bases and J gave up 4 bases, with 9 bases separating them. This CDR3 is built from 13 residues. The CDR3 sequence: CASSYPGSDTQYF. In DNA form, the CDR3 reads TGTGCCAGCAGTTACCCCGGCTCAGATACGCAGTATTTT.

This clonotype was detected a few times. The gene calls are TRBV6-5 and TRBJ2-1; 10 positions match TRBD1. This CDR3 has 16 residues. Per germline, CDR1 MNHEY and CDR2 SVGAGI. V lost 5 bases, J lost 7 bases, and 11 bases stayed unmatched. CDR3 sequence reads: CASSGKGQGFYNEQFF. CDR3 nucleotides: TGTGCCAGCAGTGGAAAGGGACAGGGGTTTTATAATGAGCAGTTCTTC.

The chain carries TRBV28 and TRBJ2-1; 9 bases line up with TRBD1. Germline trimming cut 5 bases from V and 5 bases from J; bases unmatched to any gene: 4. Per the germline V gene, CDR1 is MDHEN and CDR2 is SYDVKM. The CDR3 spans 14 residues. CDR3 DNA: TGTGCCAGCAGTATGACAGGGGGGCACAATGAGCAGTTCTTC. Its protein is CASSMTGGHNEQFF.